What follows is one T cell receptor (beta chain) and its context. The source of the sample is a study of CD8+ T cells in alopecia areata. Treatment of the sample: oral pan-JAK inhibitor, 5-10 mg twice daily. The CDR3 totals 15 residues. CDR1 is SGHRS and CDR2 is YFSETQ in the germline V gene. The V segment lost 3 bases and the J segment 0 bases; nucleotides outside the gene matches: 4. Extracted from the samples, RNA was reverse transcribed into cDNA to serve as the sequencing template. The repertoire was sequenced with immunoSEQ multiplex PCR; TCRdb's copy has only in-frame clones and lacks some. The sample consists of approximately 200,000 clones, about three fifths of them appearing once.

This clonotype was obtained from a human donor with alopecia areata. Sequencing was performed on CD4+ T cells sorted from blood, taken at week 24, from a patient treated with tofacitinib. The V call is TRBV5-1, the J call TRBJ2-3; 7 nucleotides agree with TRBD1. The CDR3 sequence is CASSYRQGSTDTQYF. CDR3 nucleotides: TGCGCCAGCAGCTACCGACAGGGTAGCACAGATACGCAGTATTTT.